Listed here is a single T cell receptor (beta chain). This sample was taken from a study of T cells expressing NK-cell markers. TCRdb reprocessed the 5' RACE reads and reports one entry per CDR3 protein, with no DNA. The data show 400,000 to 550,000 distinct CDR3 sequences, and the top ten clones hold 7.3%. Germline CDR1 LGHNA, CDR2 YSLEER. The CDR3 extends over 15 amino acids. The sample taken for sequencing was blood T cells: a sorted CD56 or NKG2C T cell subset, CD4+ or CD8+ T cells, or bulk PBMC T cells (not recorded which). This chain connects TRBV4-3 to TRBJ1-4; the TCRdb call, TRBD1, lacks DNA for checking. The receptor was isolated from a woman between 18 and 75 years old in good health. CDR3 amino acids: CASSQTGTVDEKLFF.